This is a list of T cell receptor beta chains from one sample in a study of OX40 agonist ivuxolimab in advanced cancers. The repertoire was sequenced with immunoSEQ multiplex PCR; TCRdb's copy has only in-frame clones and lacks some. In the table there are about 61,000 clones, about 85% of which are singletons. This specimen was CD4+ or CD8+ T cells sorted from blood, taken in a trial of the OX40 agonist ivuxolimab. These receptors all come from an adult with an advanced solid tumor such as melanoma, head and neck, liver or kidney cancer. The CDR3 runs from the conserved cysteine through the conserved F or W. The D gene is left open where the match is weak. Clone size appears in some rows only: once, few, many, or a class for an expanded clone.

j_call clone_size v_call d_call cdr3_nt cdr3_aa
TRBJ2-1 NA TRBV6-1 NA TGTGCCAGCAGTGGGCAGTACAATGAGCAGTTCTTC CASSGQYNEQFF
TRBJ1-5 NA TRBV29-1 NA TGCAGCGTGGCCCGGGATAGCAATCAGCCCCAGCATTTT CSVARDSNQPQHF
TRBJ2-2 NA TRBV5-1 NA TGCGCCAGCAGCACCCGACTAGGCGGTAGTCCCGGGGAGCTGTTTTTT CASSTRLGGSPGELFF
TRBJ2-4 NA TRBV11-3 TRBD1 TGTGCCAGCAGCTTAGGACAGGGTGTCGACATTCAGTACTTC CASSLGQGVDIQYF
TRBJ2-2 NA TRBV18 TRBD1 TGTGCCAGCTCACCGGACAGGACAAACACCGGGGAGCTGTTTTTT CASSPDRTNTGELFF
TRBJ2-3 NA TRBV10-3 TRBD1 TGTGCCATCAGTAAGACAGGGATTAACCCACGGGCCGGCACAGATACGCAGTATTTT CAISKTGINPRAGTDTQYF
TRBJ2-1 NA TRBV6-5 TRBD2 TGTGCCAGCAGTCCTACTAGCGGGGGCTACAATGAGCAGTTCTTC CASSPTSGGYNEQFF
TRBJ2-3 NA TRBV15 TRBD2 TGTGCCACCATCCCGGTCGGCGGGGGGGCAACAGATACGCAGTATTTT CATIPVGGGATDTQYF
TRBJ1-3 NA TRBV7-9 NA TGTGCCAGCAGCTTAGCGGTGGAGGCCCGCTCTGGAAACACCATATATTTT CASSLAVEARSGNTIYF
TRBJ1-1 NA TRBV5-1 NA TGCGCCAGCAGCCCGCGGAGGGGAAACACTGAAGCTTTCTTT CASSPRRGNTEAFF
TRBJ1-1 NA TRBV5-5 TRBD1 TGTGCCAGCAGCTTGACAACAGGGGTGACTGAAGCTTTCTTT CASSLTTGVTEAFF
TRBJ1-4 NA TRBV7-6 NA TGTGCCAGCAGCTTAGAGGCCGGGGGCGAGGAAAAACTGTTTTTT CASSLEAGGEEKLFF
TRBJ2-1 NA TRBV5-1 NA TGCGCCAGCAGCCCGGGGGGACAGACCTCCTACAATGAGCAGTTCTTC CASSPGGQTSYNEQFF
TRBJ1-2 NA TRBV9 NA TGTGCCAGCAGCGTAGCGGGGTTCGGTGGCTACACCTTC CASSVAGFGGYTF
TRBJ2-1 NA TRBV9 TRBD1 TGTGCCAGCAGCGCGTACGGACACAGGGGTGAGTTCTTC CASSAYGHRGEFF
TRBJ2-1 NA TRBV10-3 NA TGTGCCATCAGTGTCAGGGTTGGAGAGCAGTTCTTC CAISVRVGEQFF
TRBJ2-1 NA TRBV6-5 TRBD2 TGTGCCAGCAGCAGCGGGGGGAGCTCCTACAATGAGCAGTTCTTC CASSSGGSSYNEQFF
TRBJ2-5 few TRBV4-2 NA TGTGCCAGCAGCCGGGGGGTAATGGAGACCCAGTACTTC CASSRGVMETQYF
TRBJ1-2 once TRBV5-8 TRBD1 TGTGCCAGCAGCACCTCCGGGACAGGGCTCTATGGCTACACCTTC CASSTSGTGLYGYTF
TRBJ2-4 NA TRBV7-3 TRBD1 TGTGCCAGCAGCCCTAGACAGGGTAACATTCAGTACTTC CASSPRQGNIQYF
TRBJ2-5 NA TRBV5-6 NA TGTGCCAGCAGCTTGTGGACTAACCAAGAGACCCAGTACTTC CASSLWTNQETQYF
TRBJ1-5 NA TRBV5-1 NA TGCGCCAGCAGCTTGGACAATGAGCAGCCCCAGCATTTT CASSLDNEQPQHF
TRBJ2-2 NA TRBV30 NA TGTGCCTGGACGTTAGGGAATACGAACACCGGGGAGCTGTTTTTT CAWTLGNTNTGELFF
TRBJ1-5 NA TRBV7-8 NA TGTGCCAGCAGCTCGGACGGACATAGCAATCAGCCCCAGCATTTT CASSSDGHSNQPQHF
TRBJ1-2 once TRBV4-1 NA TGCGCCAGCAGCCGGACCCCCGGCGGTGGCTACACCTTC CASSRTPGGGYTF
TRBJ1-5 NA TRBV2 NA TGTGCCAGCAGTAAGGGGTGGGGGGGTCAGCCCCAGCATTTT CASSKGWGGQPQHF
TRBJ1-6 NA TRBV7-6 NA TGTGCCAGCAGCTTAGTTGGGGGCTCGGGTTCACCCCTCCACTTT CASSLVGGSGSPLHF
TRBJ1-1 medium-sized TRBV27 NA TGTGCCAGCAGCCAGTCGAGGGGCGGTGGGAACACTGAAGCTTTCTTT CASSQSRGGGNTEAFF